Below are 29 T cell receptor beta chains sequenced from a single sample in a study of OX40 agonist ivuxolimab in advanced cancers. Method: immunoSEQ multiplex PCR; TCRdb's copy keeps in-frame clones and lacks some. Here the sample spans just over 80,000 clones, around 90% being singletons. Sequencing used CD4+ or CD8+ T cells sorted from blood, obtained in a trial of the OX40 agonist ivuxolimab. The receptors come from an adult with an advanced solid tumor such as melanoma, head and neck, liver or kidney cancer.

This clone was observed a few times. The CDR3 region has the DNA TGTGCCAGCTCACCCGGACAGGGGGGAAAAGAGACCCAGTACTTC. This gives the protein CASSPGQGGKETQYF. The V gene is TRBV18, the J gene TRBJ2-5, with 10 bases identical to TRBD1. V trimming: 3 bases; J trimming: 3 bases; junction bases outside the gene matches: 4. CDR3 length equals 15 residues. CDR1 KGHSH and CDR2 LQKENI come from the germline V gene.

V usage is TRBV5-1 and J usage is TRBJ2-4; D unresolved. The CDR3 has 16 residues. The germline V gene has CDR1 SGHRS and CDR2 YFSETQ. V dropped 0 bases and J dropped 2 bases, with 12 bases sitting between them. The chain's CDR3 is CASSLGVPLPKNIQYF. The DNA of the CDR3 is TGCGCCAGCAGCTTGGGCGTCCCTCTACCCAAAAACATTCAGTACTTC.

The chain recombines TRBV18 with TRBJ1-1; no clear D. The CDR3 loop spans 14 amino acids. Trimming took off 6 bases at V and 4 bases at J, with 15 bases between the two ends. CDR1 and CDR2 from the germline V gene are KGHSH and LQKENI. CDR3 region: CASSNPPGTTEAFF. The CDR3 DNA reads TGTGCCAGCTCCAACCCCCCTGGAACCACTGAAGCTTTCTTT.

The chain joins TRBV2 to TRBJ1-5; 8 bases are a match to TRBD1. J gave up 2 bases and V 8 bases, and 2 bases lay outside the gene matches. The germline V gene has CDR1 SNHLY and CDR2 FYNNEI. CDR3 size: 13 residues. CDR3 sequence reads: CASAGQGNQPQHF. For the CDR3, the DNA is TGTGCCAGCGCGGGACAGGGCAATCAGCCCCAGCATTTT.

The chain couples TRBV5-1 to TRBJ2-3; D tentatively fits TRBD1 or TRBD2 (6 bases each). Germline-derived CDR1 and CDR2 are SGHRS and YFSETQ. V shed 0 bases and J shed 0 bases, with 8 bases lying between them. CDR3 length: 15 amino acids. Here the CDR3 reads CASSLVGGSTDTQYF. The CDR3 DNA follows: TGCGCCAGCAGCTTGGTAGGGGGGAGCACAGATACGCAGTATTTT. Using reference TRBV5-1 and TRBJ2-3 for the parts outside the CDR3, the full variable domain is KAGVTQTPRYLIKTRGQQVTLSCSPISGHRSVSWYQQTPGQGLQFLFEYFSETQRNKGNFPGRFSGRQFSNSRSEMNVSTLELGDSALYLCASSLVGGSTDTQYFGPGTRLTVL.

This chain joins TRBV6-5 and TRBJ1-5; D unresolved. V was shortened by 0 bases and J by 1 base, with 4 bases between the two germline ends. CDR3 length equals 14 residues. Germline assignment: CDR1 MNHEY and CDR2 SVGAGI. The CDR3 DNA reads TGTGCCAGCAGTTACTCTGGGAGCAATCAGCCCCAGCATTTT. Residues: CASSYSGSNQPQHF.

In its sample, this clone was seen once. The chain employs TRBV7-8 and TRBJ2-1, with unresolved D. CDR1 and CDR2 (germline): SGHVS, FQNEAQ. The CDR3 length is 16 residues. The V gene lost 3 bases and the J gene lost 7 bases, with 19 bases spanning the gap. Here the CDR3 DNA reads TGTGCCAGCAGCTTCTCGTGGATTTCCTCCGGGAATGAGCAGTTCTTC. This codes for CASSFSWISSGNEQFF.

The genes are TRBV6-5 and TRBJ2-1, with D tentatively TRBD2 (5 bases). This CDR3 spans 16 amino acids. Germline lookup yields CDR1 MNHEY and CDR2 SVGAGI. V lost 0 bases and J 9 bases, leaving 18 bases between the germline ends. The chain's CDR3 is CASSYSRLAGAGEQFF. As DNA, the CDR3 is TGTGCCAGCAGTTACTCGCGGCTAGCCGGCGCCGGTGAGCAGTTCTTC.

The chain joins TRBV5-4 to TRBJ2-5; D is possibly TRBD2 (6 bases). CDR1 and CDR2 (germline): SGHNT, YYREEE (reference sequence). V lost 3 bases to trimming and J lost 1 base, with 10 bases between them. The CDR3 runs 14 residues. CDR3 sequence reads: CASSSLASQETQYF. The CDR3 DNA sequence: TGTGCCAGCAGCTCGCTAGCGAGCCAAGAGACCCAGTACTTC.

This clone was seen a few times. The chain employs TRBV30 and TRBJ1-1; D unclear. Trimming left V 2 bases short and J 4 bases short, with 11 bases between. Germline lookup yields CDR1 GTSNPN and CDR2 SVGIG (reference sequence). CDR3 length: 13 amino acids. CDR3 DNA sequence: TGTGCCTGGAGTCATGTGGGGAGCACTGAAGCTTTCTTT. Translating gives CAWSHVGSTEAFF.

The chain combines TRBV6-6 with TRBJ2-1; 11 nucleotides agree with TRBD2. The CDR3 is made up of 15 amino acids. The ends lost 6 bases at V and 4 bases at J; junction bases unmatched: 5. Germline-derived CDR1 and CDR2 are MNHNY and SVGAGI (reference sequence). The CDR3 region has the DNA TGTGCCAGCAGCCTGACTAGCGGGGCTTACAATGAGCAGTTCTTC. This translates into CASSLTSGAYNEQFF.

V usage is TRBV6-5 and J usage is TRBJ1-1; perhaps TRBD1 as D (5 bases). Germline V gene lookup returns CDR1 MNHEY and CDR2 SVGAGI. Deletions cut 4 bases from V and 6 bases from J, with 12 bases between. This CDR3 has 13 residues. The CDR3 coding sequence is TGTGCCAGCAGTTCACAGAGAGGGGCTGAAGCTTTCTTT. Protein product: CASSSQRGAEAFF.

The sample holds a few counts of this clone. This chain joins TRBV2 and TRBJ1-5, with unresolved D. The ends were cut back, 5 bases at V and 3 bases at J, with 8 bases in the middle. Germline values: CDR1 SNHLY, CDR2 FYNNEI. The CDR3 extends over 13 amino acids. CDR3 loop: CASSREYNQPQHF. As DNA, the CDR3 is TGTGCCAGCAGTAGAGAATACAATCAGCCCCAGCATTTT.

This chain uses TRBV5-1 with TRBJ1-1; D perhaps matches TRBD1 (5 bases). CDR1 and CDR2 from the germline V gene are SGHRS and YFSETQ. V shed 0 bases and J shed 5 bases, with 8 bases lying between them. This CDR3 has 13 amino acids. The CDR3 DNA reads as TGCGCCAGCAGCTTGGAGGGGTGGACTGAAGCTTTCTTT. The encoded protein is CASSLEGWTEAFF.

V and J are TRBV11-2 and TRBJ2-3; possibly TRBD2 for D (7 bases). Trimming cost V 5 bases and J 6 bases, with 30 bases left between them. The CDR3 length is 19 residues. Germline V lookup: CDR1 SGHAT, CDR2 FQNNGV. For the CDR3, the DNA is TGTGCCAGCAGCCCTCAGGGGTCATTGGCGGGGGCCTCCCCGGATACGCAGTATTTT. It codes for CASSPQGSLAGASPDTQYF.

This chain joins TRBV28 and TRBJ1-5; D is unclear. The ends were cut back, 3 bases at V and 4 bases at J, with 16 bases in the middle. CDR1 and CDR2 (germline): MDHEN, SYDVKM. CDR3 size: 16 residues. This CDR3 is CASSFMRDPVNQPQHF. CDR3 DNA sequence: TGTGCCAGCAGTTTCATGAGGGATCCCGTAAATCAGCCCCAGCATTTT.

V gene TRBV11-2 combines with J gene TRBJ2-3, with 8 bases matching TRBD1. Germline V gives CDR1 SGHAT, CDR2 FQNNGV. Trimming removed 2 bases from V and 6 bases from J; junction bases left unmatched: 4. The CDR3 has 14 residues. This CDR3 is CASSLSRGRDTQYF. CDR3 DNA: TGTGCCAGCAGCTTATCCAGGGGGCGCGATACGCAGTATTTT. The variable domain in full, completed from reference TRBV11-2 and TRBJ2-3, reads EAGVAQSPRYKIIEKRQSVAFWCNPISGHATLYWYQQILGQGPKLLIQFQNNGVVDDSQLPKDRFSAERLKGVDSTLKIQPAKLEDSAVYLCASSLSRGRDTQYFGPGTRLTVL.

The V and J genes are TRBV29-1 and TRBJ2-7; D is unresolved. V lost 3 bases, J lost 2 bases, and 11 bases lay in between. Looked up from germline, CDR1 is SQVTM and CDR2 is ANQGSEA. The CDR3 is made up of 13 amino acids. CDR3 protein: CSVDDGITYEQYF. The CDR3 nucleotides are TGCAGCGTTGATGATGGGATCACCTACGAGCAGTACTTC.

The sample holds one count of this clone. The J gene is TRBJ2-7, the V gene TRBV10-3; D could derive from TRBD1 or TRBD2 (5 bases each). CDR1 and CDR2 from the germline V gene are ENHRY and SYGVKD. The length of the CDR3 is 16 residues. V was cut by 2 bases and J by 5 bases, with 19 bases left in between. CDR3 DNA: TGTGCCATCAGTGAGACCCCAGCGGAGTTCAGGGACGAGCAGTACTTC. Protein sequence: CAISETPAEFRDEQYF.

The chain joins TRBV27 to TRBJ2-2; 7 bases agree with TRBD2. V was pared by 4 bases and J by 4 bases, with 3 bases of the junction left unmatched. CDR1 is MNHEY, CDR2 SMNVEV, per germline (reference sequence). CDR3 size: 14 residues. In DNA form, the CDR3 reads TGTGCCAGCAGTTCCGGGACTACCACCGGGGAGCTGTTTTTT. Residues: CASSSGTTTGELFF.

The chain couples TRBV15 to TRBJ2-6; no reliable D call. The V gene lost 5 bases and the J gene lost 0 bases, with 8 bases spanning the gap. The length of the CDR3 is 15 residues. Germline V gene data show CDR1 as LNHNV and CDR2 as YYDKDF (reference sequence). CDR3 protein: CATSPLFSGANVLTF. The DNA of the CDR3 is TGTGCCACCAGCCCCCTCTTCTCTGGGGCCAACGTCCTGACTTTC.

The chain carries TRBV2 and TRBJ1-1; 8 nucleotides align to TRBD1. V lost 6 bases to trimming and J lost 0 bases; unmatched junction nucleotides: 3. This CDR3 has 14 residues. CDR1 SNHLY and CDR2 FYNNEI come from the germline V gene. The CDR3 loop reads CASSVQGVNTEAFF. The CDR3 bases are TGTGCCAGCAGCGTACAGGGGGTGAACACTGAAGCTTTCTTT.

The chain has TRBV7-6 and TRBJ1-2, with a possible D match to TRBD1 (5 bases). The germline V and J ends were trimmed by 1 base and 4 bases, with 7 bases remaining between them. The length of the CDR3 is 13 residues. Looked up from germline, CDR1 is SGHVS and CDR2 is FNYEAQ. The chain's CDR3 is CASSLGGGYGYTF. CDR3 coding DNA: TGTGCCAGCAGCTTAGGGGGGGGCTATGGCTACACCTTC.

Concerning this clone: At one end, the junction sequence differs from germline, possibly due to a read error. The DNA for the CDR3 is TGTGCCTGGAGTGTACGACAGGGGCATGGCCACACCTTC. Translated: CAWSVRQGHGHTF. The rearrangement joins TRBV30 to TRBJ1-2, with 8 nucleotides matching TRBD1. The CDR3 covers 13 residues. Germline CDR1 GTSNPN, CDR2 SVGIG (reference sequence).

This clone was seen once. The chain uses TRBV5-4 and TRBJ2-3; 7 positions agree with TRBD1. The germline CDR1 and CDR2 sequences are SGHNT and YYREEE (reference sequence). The CDR3 spans 16 residues. Trimming at V came to 2 bases and at J to 0 bases, leaving 6 bases not matched to a gene. The CDR3 DNA is TGTGCCAGCAGCTTATCTGACAGGGTGAGCACAGATACGCAGTATTTT. The encoded protein is CASSLSDRVSTDTQYF. Filled out from reference TRBV5-4 and TRBJ2-3, the complete variable domain reads ETGVTQSPTHLIKTRGQQVTLRCSSQSGHNTVSWYQQALGQGPQFIFQYYREEENGRGNFPPRFSGLQFPNYSSELNVNALELDDSALYLCASSLSDRVSTDTQYFGPGTRLTVL.

The rearrangement joins TRBV6-6 to TRBJ2-5; D uncertain. Between the trimmed V and J ends, which lost 6 bases and 3 bases, there was a span of 8 bases. The CDR3 extends over 12 amino acids. Germline CDR1 reads MNHNY; CDR2 reads SVGAGI (reference sequence). CDR3 sequence reads: CASRLQKETQYF. In DNA, the CDR3 is TGTGCCAGCAGGCTACAGAAAGAGACCCAGTACTTC.

This chain joins TRBV6-5 and TRBJ2-7; 8 positions match TRBD2. Per the germline V gene, CDR1 is MNHEY and CDR2 is SVGAGI. This CDR3 comprises 14 residues. Trimming took 6 bases from V and 6 from J; bases not matched to a gene: 10. The CDR3 sequence: CASSAGGPPAEQYV. The CDR3 DNA sequence: TGTGCCAGCAGCGCGGGGGGCCCCCCGGCCGAGCAGTACGTC.

In the case of this clone: Other DNA sequences in the sample encode the same CDR3. The chain recombines TRBV19 with TRBJ1-2; possible D gene TRBD1, 6 bases. There are 13 residues in the CDR3. The V gene lost 3 bases and the J gene lost 2 bases, with 7 bases spanning the gap. Germline values: CDR1 LNHDA, CDR2 SQIVND (reference sequence). CDR3 nucleotides: TGTGCCAGTAGTATCGACAGGAACTATGGCTACACCTTC. Translation gives CASSIDRNYGYTF.

The chain links TRBV6-5 to TRBJ1-3; a possible D gene is TRBD1 (5 bases). Trimming removed 6 bases at V and 4 bases at J, with 13 bases between. There are 14 residues in the CDR3. CDR1 MNHEY and CDR2 SVGAGI come from the germline V gene. The CDR3 bases are TGTGCCAGCAGCCCCGGGGGAACGGGAAACACCATATATTTT. Residues: CASSPGGTGNTIYF.